These 2 T cell receptor beta chains originate from one sample sequenced in a study of cytomegalovirus exposure and HLA in healthy donors. It was with 60 Vbeta and 13 Jbeta primers that the PCR ran. Only in-frame clones appear in the TCRdb table, and some are missing; sequencing was by immunoSEQ multiplex PCR. The sample contains under 150,000 clones, about 79% of which appear only once. Sequencing was carried out using PBMCs. Receptors were obtained from a woman aged 18-30 years in good health and CMV-seronegative.

The rearrangement links TRBV5-6 to TRBJ2-7, with a possible D match to TRBD1 (6 bases). From germline, CDR1 is SGHDT and CDR2 YYEEEE. Trimming removed 0 bases from V and 9 bases from J, with 13 bases in between. CDR3 length: 13 residues. CDR3 sequence reads: CASSLGTEYLQYF. The DNA of the CDR3 is TGTGCCAGCAGCTTGGGGACAGAATATCTGCAGTACTTC.

The J gene is TRBJ1-2, the V gene TRBV4-2; D might be TRBD1 (6 bases). Germline CDR1 reads LGHNA; CDR2 reads YNFKEQ. The V end was cut by 5 bases, the J end by 4 bases, with 14 bases between. The CDR3 has 14 amino acids. Here the CDR3 DNA reads TGTGCCAGCAGCACACGACAGGCGACCTATGGCTACACCTTC. This gives the protein CASSTRQATYGYTF.